This T cell receptor (beta chain) was found in a study of blood T cell repertoires in COVID-19. Study-level background: Specimens from acute and convalescent COVID-19 originated in the United States, Italy and Spain. T cells, B-cell-depleted T cells, or PBMCs supplied cDNA or gDNA.

The CDR3 totals 15 residues. The germline V and J ends were trimmed by 0 bases and 6 bases, with 12 bases remaining between them. Germline V gene data show CDR1 as MGHRA and CDR2 as YSYEKL. Study processing details: How many nucleated cells were present was estimated from reference gene primer amplification. Produced via immunoSEQ multiplex PCR; TCRdb's table is partial and in-frame only. The V and J calls and clone size are taken from that table; D and trimming were inferred from the DNA. The repertoire consists of about 200,000 clones, with 60% to 85% occurring once and the leading ten covering 4.5% to 7%.

The genes are TRBV4-1 and TRBJ1-5; the D gene is possibly TRBD1 (5 bases). The receptor was derived from a woman in her 70s with acute or convalescent COVID-19. The sequenced sample consisted of peripheral blood. Written as DNA, the CDR3 is TGCGCCAGCAGCCAAGATCACGGGGGGTTTCAGCCCCAGCATTTT. Encoded protein: CASSQDHGGFQPQHF.